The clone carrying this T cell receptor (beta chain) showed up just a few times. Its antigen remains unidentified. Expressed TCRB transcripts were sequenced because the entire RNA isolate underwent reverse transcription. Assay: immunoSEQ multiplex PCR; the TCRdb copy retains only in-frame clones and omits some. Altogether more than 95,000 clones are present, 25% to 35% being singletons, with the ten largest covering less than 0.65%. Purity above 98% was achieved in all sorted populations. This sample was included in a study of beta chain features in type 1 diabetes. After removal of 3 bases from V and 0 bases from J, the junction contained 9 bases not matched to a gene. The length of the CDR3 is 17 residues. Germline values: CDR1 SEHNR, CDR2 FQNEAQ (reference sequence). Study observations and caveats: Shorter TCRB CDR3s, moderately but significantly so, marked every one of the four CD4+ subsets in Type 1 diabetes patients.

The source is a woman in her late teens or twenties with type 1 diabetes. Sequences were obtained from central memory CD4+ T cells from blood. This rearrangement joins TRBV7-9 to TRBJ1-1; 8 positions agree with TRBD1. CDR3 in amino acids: CASSFLWTGKVNTEAFF. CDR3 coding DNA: TGTGCCAGCAGCTTCCTCTGGACAGGGAAGGTGAACACTGAAGCTTTCTTT.